A selection of T cell receptor beta chains follows, all from one sample in a study of human T cells and chemical hapten exposure. From the RACE reads, TCRdb called clonotypes with MiXCR, one entry per CDR3 protein. The sample holds around 300,000 distinct CDR3 sequences, about 7% seen once. Sequencing was performed on whole blood, taken in connection with sensitization to the hapten diphenylcyclopropenone (DPC). All receptors come from a woman aged 18-35 years with alopecia areata. Some clones in this sample may be carry-over from other donors' samples. Each CDR3 is given with its conserved first and last residue. The D gene is left open where the match is weak. Rows give clone size only sometimes, using once, few, many, or a class for an expanded clone.

size | D | J | V | CDR3 | DNA
- | TRBD1 | TRBJ2-5 | TRBV3-1 | CASSGQGLQETQYF | TGTGCCAGCAGCGGACAGGGATTGCAAGAGACCCAGTACTTC
- | - | TRBJ1-6 | TRBV6-2/TRBV6-3 | CASSFFSSPLHF | TGTGCCAGCAGTTTTTTTAGTTCACCCCTCCACTTT
many | TRBD1 | TRBJ2-2 | TRBV5-6 | CASSLVQGDTGELFF | TGTGCCAGCAGCTTGGTACAGGGGGACACCGGGGAGCTGTTTTTT
many | - | TRBJ1-1 | TRBV5-5 | CASSLQGTTEAFF | TGTGCCAGCAGCTTGCAAGGGACAACTGAAGCTTTCTTT
few | TRBD1 | TRBJ1-4 | TRBV2 | CASSPNQGALREKLFF | TGTGCCAGCAGCCCAAATCAGGGGGCTCTTCGGGAAAAACTGTTTTTT
- | - | TRBJ2-3 | TRBV12-5 | CASAAGYVGTDTQYF | TGTGCTAGTGCCGCGGGGTACGTAGGGACAGATACGCAGTATTTT
few | - | TRBJ1-4 | TRBV14 | CASSQEIGPTNEKLFF | TGTGCCAGCAGCCAAGAAATCGGTCCAACTAATGAAAAACTGTTTTTT
few | - | TRBJ1-1 | TRBV5-1 | CASSPTTTGTEAFF | TGCGCCAGCAGCCCTACAACGACGGGCACTGAAGCTTTCTTT
many | TRBD1 | TRBJ2-5 | TRBV5-1 | CASSQQGTGQETQYF | TGCGCCAGCAGTCAACAGGGGACCGGACAAGAGACCCAGTACTTC
few | TRBD2 | TRBJ2-1 | TRBV27 | CASSSSGGPPRDYNEQFF | TGTGCCAGCAGTTCAAGCGGGGGCCCACCCCGAGATTACAATGAGCAGTTCTTC
many | - | TRBJ1-2 | TRBV3-1 | CASSQGHAAGYTF | TGTGCCAGCAGCCAAGGCCACGCAGCTGGCTACACCTTC
once | - | TRBJ2-3 | TRBV12-3/TRBV12-4 | CASSLERTNTDTQYF | TGTGCCAGCAGTTTGGAAAGAACCAACACAGATACGCAGTATTTT
- | - | TRBJ2-7 | TRBV6-2/TRBV6-3 | CASSYTHLYEQYF | TGTGCCAGCAGTTACACGCATCTGTACGAGCAGTACTTC
many | - | TRBJ1-2 | TRBV10-3 | CAITPSREVNYGYTF | TGTGCCATCACCCCCTCCCGGGAAGTCAACTATGGCTACACCTTC
many | - | TRBJ2-3 | TRBV2 | CASSEQGRTDTQYF | TGTGCCAGCAGTGAACAGGGTCGCACAGATACGCAGTATTTT
few | TRBD1 | TRBJ1-2 | TRBV29-1 | CSARGTVYGYTF | TGCAGCGCCAGAGGGACAGTCTATGGCTACACCTTC
many | - | TRBJ2-5 | TRBV6-5 | CASSHRETQYF | TGTGCCAGCAGCCACCGAGAGACCCAGTACTTC
few | - | TRBJ1-5 | TRBV5-6 | CASSLGTEGSNQPQHF | TGTGCCAGCAGCCTGGGGACGGAGGGTAGCAATCAGCCCCAGCATTTT
few | TRBD1 | TRBJ1-2 | TRBV6-6 | CASSWGQGGNYGYTF | TGTGCCAGCAGTTGGGGACAGGGGGGGAACTATGGCTACACCTTC
many | TRBD1 | TRBJ2-3 | TRBV18 | CASSATGVGDTQYF | TGTGCCAGCTCGGCGACAGGGGTCGGTGATACGCAGTATTTT
- | - | TRBJ2-3 | TRBV12-3/TRBV12-4 | CASSFFQATDTQYF | TGTGCCAGCAGTTTTTTCCAGGCCACAGATACGCAGTATTTT
- | - | TRBJ1-1 | TRBV5-1 | CASSAGQLKTEAFF | TGCGCCAGCAGCGCCGGACAGCTAAAAACTGAAGCTTTCTTT
- | TRBD2 | TRBJ2-6 | TRBV12-3/TRBV12-4 | CASSLGLVSSGANVLTF | TGTGCCAGCAGTCTGGGACTAGTCTCCTCTGGGGCCAACGTCCTGACTTTC
many | TRBD1 | TRBJ1-3 | TRBV29-1 | CSAVQGGENTIYF | TGCAGCGCCGTACAGGGGGGCGAAAACACCATATATTTT
many | - | TRBJ1-2 | TRBV7-2 | CASSIPGPSNYGYTF | TGTGCCAGCAGCATTCCGGGACCCTCTAACTATGGCTACACCTTC
few | - | TRBJ1-5 | TRBV25-1 | CASSEGQQPQHF | TGTGCCAGCAGTGAAGGACAGCAGCCCCAGCATTTT
few | - | TRBJ2-1 | TRBV2 | CASGPGTYNEQFF | TGTGCCAGCGGCCCCGGTACCTACAATGAGCAGTTCTTC
few | - | TRBJ2-5 | TRBV6-5 | CASSYSMVAEYQETQYF | TGTGCCAGCAGTTACTCCATGGTAGCGGAGTACCAAGAGACCCAGTACTTC
many | - | TRBJ1-6 | TRBV12-3/TRBV12-4 | CASSPSGQTYSPLHF | TGTGCCAGCAGTCCATCCGGACAGACCTATTCACCCCTCCACTTT
few | TRBD1 | TRBJ1-1 | TRBV5-1 | CASSLENRGTEAFF | TGCGCCAGCAGCTTGGAGAACAGGGGCACTGAAGCTTTCTTT
many | - | TRBJ2-7 | TRBV2 | CASSEGAPPYF | TGTGCCAGCAGTGAGGGGGCGCCTCCGTACTTC
many | - | TRBJ2-1 | TRBV4-2 | CASSQVGRFF | TGTGCCAGCAGCCAAGTCGGTAGGTTCTTC
few | - | TRBJ2-1 | TRBV4-2 | CASSHQGSHNEQFF | TGTGCCAGCAGCCACCAGGGTTCCCACAATGAGCAGTTCTTC
many | - | TRBJ2-1 | TRBV9 | CASSTGLLRVNEQFF | TGTGCCAGCAGCACAGGACTGTTGAGGGTAAATGAGCAGTTCTTC
few | TRBD2 | TRBJ2-3 | TRBV4-3 | CASSHGTSGGAYTQYF | TGCGCCAGCAGCCATGGGACTAGCGGGGGGGCGTATACGCAGTATTTT
- | - | TRBJ1-6 | TRBV7-8 | CASRSRQAFSYNSPLHF | TGTGCCAGCAGATCTCGACAAGCCTTCTCCTATAATTCACCCCTCCACTTT
few | TRBD1 | TRBJ1-1 | TRBV29-1 | CSADRGKNTEAFF | TGCAGCGCCGACAGGGGAAAAAACACTGAAGCTTTCTTT
many | - | TRBJ2-7 | TRBV18 | CASLIGPGAYEQYF | TGTGCCAGCTTAATCGGTCCCGGGGCATACGAGCAGTACTTC